Given below is one T cell receptor beta chain in context. The CDR3 covers 12 residues. The germline V and J ends were trimmed by 4 bases and 0 bases, with 4 bases remaining between them. The sample originates from a study of blood T cell repertoires in COVID-19. Background on the study: Spain, Italy and the United States supplied samples that represented acute and convalescent COVID-19. T cells, B-cell-depleted T cells, or PBMCs supplied cDNA or gDNA.

In the original processing: Reference gene primer amplification gave nucleated cell count estimates. Produced via immunoSEQ multiplex PCR; TCRdb's table is partial and in-frame only. That table gives V, J and clone size, and the DNA gave D and trimming. The table includes almost 40,000 clones, roughly 85% detected once. Sequencing was performed on peripheral blood. This clonotype was sampled from a man in his 60s with acute or convalescent COVID-19. J is TRBJ2-7 and V is TRBV12-3 or TRBV12-4; D uncertain. CDR3 protein: CASSSYSYEQYF. The CDR3 region has the DNA TGTGCCAGCAGTTCTTACTCCTACGAGCAGTACTTC.